This record looks at one TCR beta chain sequence and its context. This sample was taken from a study of blood T cell repertoires in COVID-19. Study-level information: The United States, Italy and Spain were the sources of the acute and convalescent COVID-19 samples. PBMCs, B-cell-depleted T cells, or T cells were the source of the cDNA or gDNA that made up the material.

The V segment lost 3 bases and the J segment 4 bases; nucleotides outside the gene matches: 9. The CDR3 extends over 16 amino acids. Germline V gives CDR1 SGHTA, CDR2 FQGNSA. Methods used by the authors: Estimation of nucleated cell counts relied on the amplification of reference gene primers. Here immunoSEQ multiplex PCR was the method, and the copy in TCRdb shows in-frame clones only, minus some. V, J and clone size derive from that table, while D and trimming were established from the DNA sequence. The sample consists of 65,000 to 85,000 clones, 80% to 90% of them appearing once. The rearrangement uses TRBV7-2 and TRBJ1-2; 9 bases line up with TRBD1. The sequence came from an older woman with acute or convalescent COVID-19. Sequences were obtained from peripheral blood. The CDR3 loop is CASSFAAGTGIYGYTF. CDR3 in DNA: TGTGCCAGCAGCTTTGCCGCCGGGACAGGGATCTATGGCTACACCTTC.